This T cell receptor (beta chain) came from a study of metastatic and nonmetastatic thyroid tumors. Study details: Repertoires of blood and of tissue (tumor or nodule) from malignant and benign thyroid patients were compared.

TCRdb re-called the PCR reads through MiXCR. The table includes tens of thousands of clones, more than 20% detected once. Patients were all untreated before their thyroid surgery. The clonotype was recovered from a male donor with papillary thyroid cancer or a benign thyroid nodule (not recorded which). Some clones in this sample may be carry-over from other donors' samples. The specimen sequenced was blood.

CDR3 nucleotide sequence: TGTGCCTGGAGTCTCGGGACTAGTAACGAGCAGTACTTC. This translates into CAWSLGTSNEQYF. This rearrangement joins TRBV30 to TRBJ2-7; 8 positions agree with TRBD2. Germline V CDR1 and CDR2: GTSNPN, SVGIG (reference sequence). This CDR3 is built from 13 residues. The J segment lost 5 bases and the V segment lost 2 bases, leaving 5 bases of the junction unmatched. Filled out from reference TRBV30 and TRBJ2-7, the complete variable domain reads SQTIHQWPATLVQPVGSPLSLECTVEGTSNPNLYWYRQAAGRGLQLLFYSVGIGQISSEVPQNLSASRPQDRQFILSSKKLLLSDSGFYLCAWSLGTSNEQYFGPGTRLTVT.